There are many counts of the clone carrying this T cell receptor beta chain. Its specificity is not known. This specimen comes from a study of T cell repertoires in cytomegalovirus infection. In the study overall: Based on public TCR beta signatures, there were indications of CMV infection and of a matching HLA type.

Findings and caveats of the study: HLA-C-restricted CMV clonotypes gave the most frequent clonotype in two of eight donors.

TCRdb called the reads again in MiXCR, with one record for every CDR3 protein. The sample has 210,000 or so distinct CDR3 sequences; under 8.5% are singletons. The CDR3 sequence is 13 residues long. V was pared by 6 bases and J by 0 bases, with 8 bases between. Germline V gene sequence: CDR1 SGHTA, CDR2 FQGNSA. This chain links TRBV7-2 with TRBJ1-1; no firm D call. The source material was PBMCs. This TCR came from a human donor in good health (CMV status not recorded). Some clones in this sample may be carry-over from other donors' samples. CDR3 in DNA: TGTGCCAGCAGGTGGACCGTGAACACTGAAGCTTTCTTT. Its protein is CASRWTVNTEAFF.